This T cell receptor beta chain was sequenced in a study of cytomegalovirus exposure and HLA in healthy donors. Looking at the study overall: T cells numbering about 179 million yielded some 120 million unique TCR beta sequences in an earlier analysis. General study findings and limits: It was only CMV serostatus that was available as immune exposure information. Fewer N-insertions than the roughly 670-donor mean were reportedly shown by an Asian-associated ancestry cluster in a later analysis. In a later analysis, TCR association rates varied by HLA locus: DRB1 most, HLA-C fewest.

Remarks on this clone: Its antigen is not identified.

The PCR used 60 Vbeta and 13 Jbeta primers. Method: immunoSEQ multiplex PCR; TCRdb's copy keeps in-frame clones and lacks some. The sample has about 160,000 clones, around 69% seen once. Deletions cut 1 base from V and 10 bases from J, with 10 bases between. The CDR3 length is 12 residues. Germline V gene lookup returns CDR1 LGHNA and CDR2 YSLEER. The receptor's source is a woman in her twenties or thirties in good health and CMV-seronegative. V gene TRBV4-3 combines with J gene TRBJ1-1; no clear D. Specimen: PBMCs. The CDR3 sequence: CASSQGAQGAFF. The CDR3 nucleotides read TGCGCCAGCAGCCAAGGGGCGCAAGGAGCTTTCTTT.